A selection of T cell receptor beta chains follows, all from one sample in a study of identifying expanded T cells in peripheral blood. The protocol was immunoSEQ multiplex PCR, while the TCRdb copy is restricted to in-frame clones and leaves out a portion. The sample lists about 100,000 clones; 88% were seen once. Material for sequencing was blood. The receptors were gathered from a person aged 18 to 75 in good health. Both conserved end residues are part of each CDR3. Each record gives: D gene, V gene, J gene, clone size, CDR3 DNA, CDR3 protein. The D gene is left open where the match is weak. The size entry is marked missing in some rows and otherwise reads once, few, many or a size class.

-	TRBV7-8	TRBJ1-2	-	TGTGCCAGCTTCCAACCCGGTTTACACTATGGCTACACCTTC	CASFQPGLHYGYTF
TRBD2	TRBV4-2	TRBJ2-1	-	TGTGCCAGCAGCCCCTCGGGCGGGAGAAGCTCCTACAATGAGCAGTTCTTC	CASSPSGGRSSYNEQFF
-	TRBV5-1	TRBJ1-5	-	TGCGCCAGCAGCTTAGGTGGGACGGAACCCCAGCCCCAGCATTTT	CASSLGGTEPQPQHF
-	TRBV6-6	TRBJ1-2	-	TGTGCCAGCAGTTATGGGCTAGCTGGCTACACCTTC	CASSYGLAGYTF
-	TRBV5-6	TRBJ2-1	-	TGTGCCAGCACCTTAAACGGGGGTGAGCAGTTCTTC	CASTLNGGEQFF
TRBD1	TRBV6-1	TRBJ1-2	-	TGTGCCAGCAGCGGACAGGGGCTCGGCTATGGCTACACCTTC	CASSGQGLGYGYTF
-	TRBV6-1	TRBJ1-2	-	TGTGCCAGCAGTGAACCGCGTTACACCTTC	CASSEPRYTF
-	TRBV7-3	TRBJ1-1	-	TGTGCCAGCAGCCCTAGCGGTCAGGAGGCTTTCTTT	CASSPSGQEAFF
TRBD1	TRBV19	TRBJ1-3	-	TGTGCCAGTACCTGGGGACAGGGTAGATTCTCTGGAAACACCATATATTTT	CASTWGQGRFSGNTIYF
-	TRBV11-2	TRBJ1-5	-	TGTGCCAGCAGCTTAGATAGCAATCAGCCCCAGCATTTT	CASSLDSNQPQHF
-	TRBV13	TRBJ2-7	-	TGTGCCAGCAGCGGCGTACAGTCCTACGAGCAGTACTTC	CASSGVQSYEQYF
-	TRBV30	TRBJ1-1	-	TGTGCCTGGAGTGAGTGGGAGAACACTGAAGCTTTCTTT	CAWSEWENTEAFF
-	TRBV15	TRBJ1-2	-	TGTGCCACCAGCAGAGGAACTAAATGGGACTATGGCTACACCTTC	CATSRGTKWDYGYTF
TRBD1	TRBV5-1	TRBJ2-3	-	TGCGCCAGCAGCCTGGGACAGGGGGATCCAGATACGCAGTATTTT	CASSLGQGDPDTQYF
-	TRBV18	TRBJ1-3	-	TGTGCCAGCTCACCGACCGGGACCCTCGGAAACACCATATATTTT	CASSPTGTLGNTIYF
-	TRBV2	TRBJ2-7	-	TGTGCCACTTCGCCGAGCTACGAGCAGTACTTC	CATSPSYEQYF
-	TRBV5-1	TRBJ2-1	-	TGCGCCAGCAGCTTGGTTGCAGGGACGAGCTACAATGAGCAGTTCTTC	CASSLVAGTSYNEQFF
TRBD1	TRBV30	TRBJ1-2	-	TGTGCCTGGAGTACAGGGGCGGGGTATGGCTACACCTTC	CAWSTGAGYGYTF
-	TRBV19	TRBJ2-3	-	TGTGCCAGTAGTATACAGGGAAGCACAGATACGCAGTATTTT	CASSIQGSTDTQYF
-	TRBV20-1	TRBJ2-7	-	TGCAGTGCGGAGAGGGTATACGAGCAGTACTTC	CSAERVYEQYF
-	TRBV7-2	TRBJ2-3	-	TGTGCCAGCAGCCCAAGCGTTGCAGATACGCAGTATTTT	CASSPSVADTQYF
-	TRBV28	TRBJ1-1	-	TGTGCCAGCAGTTTACAGGGCAGGGATGCTTTCTTT	CASSLQGRDAFF
TRBD1	TRBV7-2	TRBJ1-2	-	TGTGCCAGCATCACTATGGGACAGGCGACAGCTAACTATGGCTACACCTTC	CASITMGQATANYGYTF
TRBD1	TRBV9	TRBJ2-2	-	TGTGCCAGCAGGGAACAGGGGGACGGGGAGCTGTTTTTT	CASREQGDGELFF
-	TRBV19	TRBJ1-4	once	TGTGCCAGTAGTATAGAGTGGCGACCTAATGAAAAACTGTTTTTT	CASSIEWRPNEKLFF
-	TRBV6-6	TRBJ1-2	few	TGTGCCAGTGGGACGGACTTGGGGACTGGTCGTGGCTACACCTTC	CASGTDLGTGRGYTF
TRBD1	TRBV7-2	TRBJ2-7	-	TGTGCCAGCAGCCCTGTAGGGACAGACTACGAGCAGTACTTC	CASSPVGTDYEQYF
-	TRBV5-1	TRBJ1-1	-	TGCGCCAGCAGCTTGGGATACGAGGGGCGAGGGACTGAAGCTTTCTTT	CASSLGYEGRGTEAFF
TRBD2	TRBV27	TRBJ2-1	-	TGTGCCAGCAGTTTATCTGCGTGGGGACTAGAAAACAATGAGCAGTTCTTC	CASSLSAWGLENNEQFF
-	TRBV2	TRBJ2-7	-	TGTGCCAGCAGGTGGGCGGAGGGCTACGAGCAGTACTTC	CASRWAEGYEQYF
-	TRBV29-1	TRBJ1-2	-	TGCAGCGTTGGGATTGCGGGGGCCCCTTCCTATGGCTACACCTTC	CSVGIAGAPSYGYTF
-	TRBV29-1	TRBJ2-3	-	TGCAGCCTCCAGGGGTCAGGCACAGATACGCAGTATTTT	CSLQGSGTDTQYF
TRBD2	TRBV6-1	TRBJ2-7	-	TGTGCCAGCAGTGAACAGGGACTAAATACCTACGAGCAGTACTTC	CASSEQGLNTYEQYF
-	TRBV27	TRBJ2-5	-	TGTGCCAGCAGTCCCTCGACTACCCGGGACTTCCCCCGATACTTC	CASSPSTTRDFPRYF
-	TRBV7-9	TRBJ1-3	-	TGTGCCAGCAGCTTAAATTTGCAGGTCGGAAACACCATATATTTT	CASSLNLQVGNTIYF
-	TRBV6-5	TRBJ1-2	-	TGTGCCAGCAGTTACGGGGCCCGCGCCTCTTTCTATGGCTACACCTTC	CASSYGARASFYGYTF
-	TRBV18	TRBJ2-2	-	TGTGCCAGCTCCTTCGCGGGGACGAACACCGGGGAGCTGTTTTTT	CASSFAGTNTGELFF
-	TRBV19	TRBJ1-3	once	TGTGCCAGTAGACAAAGCTCTGGAAACACCATATATTTT	CASRQSSGNTIYF
-	TRBV11-3	TRBJ2-1	-	TGTGCCAGCAGCCAACCTGGGACACGGTACAATGAGCAGTTCTTC	CASSQPGTRYNEQFF
-	TRBV5-1	TRBJ2-7	-	TGCGCCAGCAGCTCGTGGATGGGCAGGGAGTACGAGCAGTACTTC	CASSSWMGREYEQYF
TRBD1	TRBV9	TRBJ1-1	-	TGTGCCAGCAGCGTAGTAGACAGGGCCCCGAGTGGCACTGAAGCTTTCTTT	CASSVVDRAPSGTEAFF
TRBD2	TRBV5-1	TRBJ2-5	-	TGCGCCAGCAGCTTAGCGGGGGGGTCCCAAGAGACCCAGTACTTC	CASSLAGGSQETQYF
-	TRBV5-1	TRBJ2-3	-	TGCGCCAGCAGCTGGACTAGCACAGATACGCAGTATTTT	CASSWTSTDTQYF
-	TRBV18	TRBJ2-5	-	TGTGCCAGCTCACCGGACAGCAAACTAAAAGAGACCCAGTACTTC	CASSPDSKLKETQYF
-	TRBV7-2	TRBJ1-1	-	TGTGCCAGCAGCTTCGAGTTTACGGTTAACACTGAAGCTTTCTTT	CASSFEFTVNTEAFF
-	TRBV11-2	TRBJ1-2	-	TGTGCCAGCACGGCCCTCCAGACAGGCAGGAGCTATGGCTACACCTTC	CASTALQTGRSYGYTF
TRBD1	TRBV6-5	TRBJ2-7	-	TGTGCCAGCAGTTACTCGCAGGGGGCTTACGAGCAGTACTTC	CASSYSQGAYEQYF
-	TRBV18	TRBJ1-4	-	TGTGCCAGCTCACCACCGGGCAGGACAACTAATGAAAAACTGTTTTTT	CASSPPGRTTNEKLFF
TRBD2	TRBV9	TRBJ2-1	few	TGTGCCAGCAGCGCCCAGATTGGCGGGGGGGTTGGATCCTACAATGAGCAGTTCTTC	CASSAQIGGGVGSYNEQFF
TRBD1	TRBV5-4	TRBJ2-7	-	TGTGCCAGCAGCTTGGAGGGGACAGGGTTAACCTACGAGCAGTACTTC	CASSLEGTGLTYEQYF
-	TRBV14	TRBJ1-6	-	TGTGCCAGCAGCCAAGCGGGGGGCGCGGGTTCACCCCTCCACTTT	CASSQAGGAGSPLHF
-	TRBV19	TRBJ1-2	-	TGTGCCAGTAGTACCCGACAAATCTATGGCTACACCTTC	CASSTRQIYGYTF
TRBD2	TRBV11-3	TRBJ2-2	-	TGTGCCAGCAGCTTAGGAGGGCTAGCGGGAGGGCCCAACGGGGAGCTGTTTTTT	CASSLGGLAGGPNGELFF
-	TRBV5-5	TRBJ2-1	-	TGTGCCAGCAGCCCAGCGGCCCGCCACAATGAGCAGTTCTTC	CASSPAARHNEQFF
TRBD1	TRBV27	TRBJ1-2	few	TGTGCCAGCAGGCCCGAACAGGGACAGGGGGCCTATGGCTACACCTTC	CASRPEQGQGAYGYTF
-	TRBV30	TRBJ1-2	few	TGTGCCTGGAGTGCCACAGTGCTTGGCTACACCTTC	CAWSATVLGYTF
-	TRBV13	TRBJ1-1	-	TGTGCCAGCAGCTTCTTAGGAGTAGGGCCGGGAGGGGACACTGAAGCTTTCTTT	CASSFLGVGPGGDTEAFF
-	TRBV7-2	TRBJ2-7	-	TGTGCCAGCAGCTTGGCCGGATGGGGGGAGCAGTACTTC	CASSLAGWGEQYF
TRBD1	TRBV2	TRBJ1-2	-	TGTGCCAGCAGATGGGGACAGGGGAGTGAGGACTATGGCTACACCTTC	CASRWGQGSEDYGYTF